These 23 T cell receptor beta chains share one sample of origin, sequenced in a study of T cells in localized non-small cell lung cancer. Method: immunoSEQ multiplex PCR; TCRdb's copy keeps in-frame clones and lacks some. The table lists over 20,000 clones, roughly 80% of them singletons. The sample consisted of peripheral blood, taken before any cancer treatment. The receptors originated from a man between 40 and 69 years old with stage III squamous cell lung carcinoma.

The rearrangement links TRBV19 to TRBJ1-2, with 9 bases that match TRBD1. The germline V gene encodes CDR1 LNHDA and CDR2 SQIVND (reference sequence). J gave up 6 bases and V 4 bases, and 12 bases lay outside the gene matches. The CDR3 consists of 16 residues. The CDR3 sequence is CASSKKEQGARNGYTF. The CDR3 nucleotides are TGTGCCAGTAGTAAAAAGGAACAGGGGGCAAGGAATGGCTACACCTTC.

The chain combines TRBV7-3 with TRBJ2-1; D is undetermined. From germline, CDR1 is SGHTA and CDR2 FQGTGA. The ends were cut back, 5 bases at V and 5 bases at J, with 7 bases in the middle. The CDR3 length is 12 residues. CDR3 residues: CASSRLDNEQFF. The DNA for the CDR3 is TGTGCCAGCAGCAGGCTCGACAATGAGCAGTTCTTC.

This clone was seen only once. The rearrangement links TRBV7-6 to TRBJ2-2, with TRBD1 matching 7 bases. CDR3 length: 16 amino acids. After removal of 5 bases from V and 1 base from J, the junction contained 7 bases not matched to a gene. Germline V gene data show CDR1 as SGHVS and CDR2 as FNYEAQ. CDR3 protein: CASSPRQGKNTGELFF. CDR3 DNA: TGTGCCAGCAGCCCGCGACAGGGAAAGAACACCGGGGAGCTGTTTTTT.

The genes are TRBV7-2 and TRBJ2-7; TRBD1 might be the D (5 bases). The CDR3 is made up of 12 amino acids. Looked up from germline, CDR1 is SGHTA and CDR2 is FQGNSA. Trimming removed 5 bases from V and 3 bases from J, with 8 bases in between. CDR3 nucleotides: TGTGCCAGCAGCATCAGGGTCTACGAGCAGTACGTC. Translating gives CASSIRVYEQYV.

This chain connects TRBV11-3 to TRBJ2-7; D is undetermined. V lost 2 bases and J 0 bases, leaving 5 bases between the germline ends. The CDR3 sequence is 13 residues long. Germline-derived CDR1 and CDR2 are SGHNT and YENEEA. The CDR3 here is CASSLQDSYEQYF. CDR3 DNA sequence: TGTGCCAGCAGCTTACAGGACTCCTACGAGCAGTACTTC.

The genes are TRBV10-1 and TRBJ2-7; maybe TRBD1 (5 bases). This CDR3 spans 13 amino acids. The V end was cut by 3 bases, the J end by 7 bases, with 13 bases between. Germline V gene sequence: CDR1 WNHNN, CDR2 SYGVQD (reference sequence). The CDR3 here is CASSEGSKGEQYF. CDR3 bases: TGCGCCAGCAGTGAAGGATCGAAGGGGGAGCAGTACTTC.

V usage is TRBV9 and J usage is TRBJ2-3; D not resolved. CDR1 is SGDLS, CDR2 YYNGEE, per germline. The CDR3 runs to 13 residues. V dropped 1 base and J dropped 5 bases, with 8 bases sitting between them. The CDR3 reads CASSVSSEDTQYF. The DNA for the CDR3 is TGTGCCAGCAGCGTATCCAGTGAAGATACGCAGTATTTT.

This sequence joins TRBV2 and TRBJ2-3; D possibly corresponds to TRBD1 (6 bases). Trimming took off 7 bases at V and 5 bases at J, with 19 bases between the two ends. The CDR3 is 15 residues long. Germline loops: CDR1 SNHLY, CDR2 FYNNEI. This CDR3 is CASTVLTGYEDTQYF. The CDR3 coding sequence is TGTGCCAGCACCGTCCTTACAGGGTACGAAGATACGCAGTATTTT.

The chain carries TRBV7-2 and TRBJ2-3; D perhaps matches TRBD2 (7 bases). The CDR3 contains 16 residues. The V gene's germline CDR1 is SGHTA and CDR2 FQGNSA. V lost 1 base, J lost 2 bases, and 13 bases lay in between. As DNA, the CDR3 is TGTGCCAGCAGCTTAGGCGGGGGCCTTTCCACAGATACGCAGTATTTT. Residues: CASSLGGGLSTDTQYF.

This clone turned up a few times. This chain links TRBV6-6 with TRBJ1-2; D is unclear. The CDR3 has 12 residues. Trimming stripped 7 bases from V and 3 bases from J, with 9 bases between. The V gene's germline CDR1 is MNHNY and CDR2 SVGAGI (reference sequence). The CDR3 spells CASMGTDYGYTF. DNA of the CDR3: TGTGCCAGCATGGGAACCGACTATGGCTACACCTTC.

V and J are TRBV9 and TRBJ1-1; D is possibly TRBD1 (5 bases). The CDR3 runs to 12 residues. V was cut by 1 base and J by 8 bases, with 9 bases left in between. Germline V CDR1 and CDR2: SGDLS, YYNGEE. The DNA for the CDR3 is TGTGCCAGCAGCGTATACGACAGCGAAGCTTTCTTT. Protein sequence: CASSVYDSEAFF.

The chain recombines TRBV18 with TRBJ2-7, with D perhaps assigned TRBD1 or TRBD2 (5 bases each). Germline V gives CDR1 KGHSH, CDR2 LQKENI. V lost 3 bases, J lost 5 bases, and 20 bases lay in between. The CDR3 is 16 residues long. The CDR3 region is CASSPRPDRGRNEQYV. The DNA of the CDR3 is TGTGCCAGCTCACCGAGGCCCGACCGGGGCCGAAACGAGCAGTACGTC.

The chain joins TRBV19 to TRBJ2-1; TRBD2 matches at 10 bases. This CDR3 comprises 19 residues. Germline CDR1 and CDR2: LNHDA and SQIVND (reference sequence). V lost 4 bases to trimming and J lost 1 base; unmatched junction nucleotides: 13. The CDR3 DNA reads as TGTGCCAGTAGTAGGACTAGCGGTCTATGGGGAGGGTCCTACAATGAGCAGTTCTTC. Amino acid sequence: CASSRTSGLWGGSYNEQFF. The whole variable domain, remainder taken from reference TRBV19 and TRBJ2-1, is DGGITQSPKYLFRKEGQNVTLSCEQNLNHDAMYWYRQDPGQGLRLIYYSQIVNDFQKGDIAEGYSVSREKKESFPLTVTSAQKNPTAFYLCASSRTSGLWGGSYNEQFFGPGTRLTVL.

The chain recombines TRBV4-1 with TRBJ1-5; TRBD1 agrees at 8 bases. The CDR3 has 14 residues. In germline, CDR1 is MGHRA, CDR2 YSYEKL. V shed 1 base, J shed 6 bases, and the junction held 2 bases outside the gene matches. DNA for the CDR3: TGCGCCAGCAGCCAAGGGACAGGGATTCAGCCCCAGCATTTT. It specifies CASSQGTGIQPQHF.

The rearrangement joins TRBV27 to TRBJ1-1, with 7 bases fitting TRBD1. Germline values: CDR1 MNHEY, CDR2 SMNVEV (reference sequence). This CDR3 spans 18 amino acids. The junction had 17 bases not matched to a gene; V was cut back by 6 bases and J by 1 base. The CDR3 loop is CASSSKGRQNRGNTEAFF. CDR3 bases: TGTGCCAGCAGCTCAAAAGGAAGACAGAACAGGGGGAACACTGAAGCTTTCTTT.

The chain uses TRBV29-1 and TRBJ1-2, with 10 nucleotides matching TRBD1. With V trimmed by 7 bases and J by 8 bases, 7 bases remained unmatched. Germline V lookup: CDR1 SQVTM, CDR2 ANQGSEA. This CDR3 is built from 12 residues. The CDR3, as DNA: TGCAGCGGCAGACAGGGGGCGCAGGGCTACACCTTC. Translated: CSGRQGAQGYTF.

The rearrangement links TRBV7-8 to TRBJ2-7, with TRBD2 matching over 16 bases. Germline CDR1 reads SGHVS; CDR2 reads FQNEAQ. V was clipped by 5 bases and J by 1 base; unmatched bases: 14. This CDR3 region has 20 residues. This CDR3 reads CASSPGIGGLAGGPSYEQYF. CDR3 sequence (DNA): TGTGCCAGCAGCCCCGGGATAGGGGGACTAGCGGGAGGGCCGTCCTACGAGCAGTACTTC.

The CDR3, as DNA: TGTGCCAGCAGCCTCTCGGGGGGTGGCCAAGAGACCCAGTACTTC. This gives the protein CASSLSGGGQETQYF. The chain couples TRBV9 to TRBJ2-5; 7 bases agree with TRBD2. From germline, CDR1 is SGDLS and CDR2 YYNGEE. V was clipped by 4 bases and J by 1 base; unmatched bases: 7. The CDR3 is 15 residues long.

This clone was detected only a few times. The V gene is TRBV19, the J gene TRBJ1-5, with D uncertain. The germline gives CDR1 LNHDA, CDR2 SQIVND (reference sequence). V dropped 2 bases and J dropped 5 bases, with 7 bases sitting between them. The CDR3 contains 13 residues. CDR3 nucleotide sequence: TGTGCCAGTAGTATAACGAGTTATCAGCCCCAGCATTTT. It specifies CASSITSYQPQHF.

The gene calls are TRBV18 and TRBJ2-7; TRBD1 aligns across 10 bases. Germline assignment: CDR1 KGHSH and CDR2 LQKENI. J gave up 7 bases and V 2 bases, and 2 bases lay outside the gene matches. CDR3 length: 13 residues. The CDR3 loop is CASSPGQGGEQYV. The CDR3 region has the DNA TGTGCCAGCTCACCAGGACAGGGGGGTGAGCAGTACGTC.

This rearrangement joins TRBV28 to TRBJ2-1; the match to TRBD2 covers 7 bases. Germline trimming cut 7 bases from V and 5 bases from J; bases unmatched to any gene: 11. The CDR3 contains 15 residues. Germline V gives CDR1 MDHEN, CDR2 SYDVKM. Written as DNA, the CDR3 is TGTGCCAGCACCCCCCGGACTAGAAGTAACAATGAGCAGTTCTTC. Its protein product is CASTPRTRSNNEQFF.

The chain joins TRBV7-8 to TRBJ2-1; 9 bases line up with TRBD1. This CDR3 comprises 15 residues. Germline V CDR1 and CDR2: SGHVS, FQNEAQ. V trimming: 4 bases; J trimming: 5 bases; junction bases outside the gene matches: 6. CDR3 bases: TGTGCCAGCAGCTCGGACAGGGGCTTAAACAATGAGCAGTTCTTC. Encoded protein: CASSSDRGLNNEQFF.

The V and J genes are TRBV11-3 and TRBJ2-2, with TRBD2 identical over 10 bases. Germline values: CDR1 SGHNT, CDR2 YENEEA. V lost 2 bases, J lost 7 bases, and 13 bases stayed unmatched. This CDR3 spans 18 amino acids. The CDR3 DNA follows: TGTGCCAGCAGCTTAACCCCCCTAGCGGGGGCCTCGGGCGGGGAGCTGTTTTTT. Translating gives CASSLTPLAGASGGELFF.